This T cell receptor beta chain was observed in a study of technical replicates of blood from a handful of donors. The CDR3 extends over 11 amino acids. V dropped 10 bases and J dropped 4 bases, with 10 bases sitting between them. Per the germline V gene, CDR1 is SGHAT and CDR2 is FQDESV (reference sequence). The assay was immunoSEQ multiplex PCR, and TCRdb's table has in-frame clones only and misses some. The sample carries over 80,000 clones, 95% to 97% recorded once. This chain joins TRBV11-1 and TRBJ1-2; the D gene is possibly TRBD1 (5 bases). Material for sequencing was T cells isolated from PBMCs. The TCR sequence derives from a human donor in good health. CDR3 coding DNA: TGTGCCACCCTGGACACCTATGGCTACACCTTC. The encoded protein is CATLDTYGYTF. Complete variable domain (other parts from reference TRBV11-1 and TRBJ1-2): EAEVAQSPRYKITEKSQAVAFWCDPISGHATLYWYRQILGQGPELLVQFQDESVVDDSQLPKDRFSAERLKGVDSTLKIQPAELGDSAMYLCATLDTYGYTFGSGTRLTVV.